The 9 T cell receptor beta chains in this list originate from one sample, sequenced in a study of T-cell memory formation after mild COVID-19. TCRdb re-derived calls from the 5' RACE reads in MiXCR, one entry per CDR3 protein. The repertoire holds 350,000 to 450,000 distinct CDR3 sequences, with about 15% as singletons. Sequencing input: PBMCs or a T cell subset sorted from them (not recorded which). Receptors were obtained from a man between 18 and 35 years old who had mild COVID-19 (a few samples of this study predate the infection). Cell type and time point are not known.

The genes are TRBV7-2 and TRBJ1-5, with D hard to call. V was shortened by 1 base and J by 10 bases, with 17 bases between the two germline ends. The CDR3 runs to 15 residues. The germline CDR1 and CDR2 sequences are SGHTA and FQGNSA. As DNA, the CDR3 is TGTGCCAGCAGCTTAGGACGGGGTTTGGAATCCCCCCAGCATTTT. Its translation is CASSLGRGLESPQHF. Full variable domain (missing parts from reference TRBV7-2 and TRBJ1-5): GAGVSQSPSNKVTEKGKDVELRCDPISGHTALYWYRQSLGQGLEFLIYFQGNSAPDKSGLPSDRFSAERTGGSVSTLTIQRTQQEDSAVYLCASSLGRGLESPQHFGDGTRLSIL.

This clonotype was seen more than once but under ten times. The V gene is TRBV20-1, the J gene TRBJ2-1, with D possibly matching TRBD1 (6 bases). The germline V gene has CDR1 DFQATT and CDR2 SNEGSKA (reference sequence). There are 11 residues in the CDR3. Trimming removed 5 bases from V and 10 bases from J, with 12 bases in between. The chain's CDR3 is CSAYRVGEQFF. The CDR3 region has the DNA TGCAGTGCTTACAGGGTGGGCGAGCAGTTCTTC.

The chain employs TRBV6-2 or TRBV6-3 and TRBJ1-4, with 7 positions matching TRBD1. J lost 8 bases, V lost 8 bases, and 8 bases had no gene match. Per germline, CDR1 MNHEY and CDR2 SVGEGT. This CDR3 is built from 13 residues. CDR3 bases: TGTGCCAGCCGCAACAGGGGAGGCGAAAAACTGTTTTTT. Protein: CASRNRGGEKLFF.

This clonotype was counted at least ten times. The V gene is TRBV5-1, the J gene TRBJ2-4; D remains ambiguous. The CDR3 totals 15 residues. Germline lookup yields CDR1 SGHRS and CDR2 YFSETQ. V gave up 0 bases and J gave up 1 base, with 8 bases separating them. In DNA, the CDR3 is TGCGCCAGCAGCTTGGATGGGTGGGCCAAAAACATTCAGTACTTC. Its protein product is CASSLDGWAKNIQYF.

This clonotype has a handful of counts. The V and J genes are TRBV18 and TRBJ2-3; TRBD1 matches at 7 bases. The CDR3 runs to 16 residues. CDR1 KGHSH and CDR2 LQKENI come from the germline V gene. The V gene end was trimmed by 3 bases and the J gene end by 2 bases; junction bases not matched to a gene: 8. Here the CDR3 reads CASSPFRDSPTDTQYF. CDR3 in DNA: TGTGCCAGCTCACCCTTCCGGGACAGCCCCACAGATACGCAGTATTTT.

This clonotype was seen more than once but under ten times. This rearrangement joins TRBV20-1 to TRBJ2-5; D unresolved. The CDR3 covers 11 residues. The germline V gene has CDR1 DFQATT and CDR2 SNEGSKA (reference sequence). DNA of the CDR3: TGCAGCGTAAGAGCCCAAGAGACCCAGTACTTC. Its translation: CSVRAQETQYF.

In this sample, this clonotype turned up a few times. The rearrangement uses TRBV7-3 and TRBJ2-1; 8 positions match TRBD2. The CDR3 totals 16 residues. Germline assignment: CDR1 SGHTA and CDR2 FQGTGA. Trimming at V came to 3 bases and at J to 6 bases, leaving 10 bases not matched to a gene. The CDR3 DNA is TGTGCCAGCAGCTTTACCGGGACTAGTACGGGCAATGAGCAGTTCTTC. Translation gives CASSFTGTSTGNEQFF.

V is TRBV20-1 and J is TRBJ2-4; the match to TRBD1 covers 9 bases. The germline V gene has CDR1 DFQATT and CDR2 SNEGSKA (reference sequence). This CDR3 has 16 residues. The ends lost 6 bases at V and 1 base at J; junction bases unmatched: 10. As DNA, the CDR3 is TGCAGTGCCAAGGGACAGGGTGCGAGGGCCAAAAACATTCAGTACTTC. It specifies CSAKGQGARAKNIQYF.

V gene TRBV3-1 combines with J gene TRBJ1-1, with no clear D. CDR3 length equals 14 residues. Germline V gene sequence: CDR1 LGHDT, CDR2 YNNKEL (reference sequence). V was shortened by 1 base and J by 6 bases, with 12 bases between the two germline ends. The CDR3 nucleotides read TGTGCCAGCAGCCAAGGGGTTGAACGGCCTGAAGCTTTCTTT. Its translation: CASSQGVERPEAFF.